This entry lists 11 T cell receptor beta chains sequenced from one sample in a study of blood T cells in healthy people across ages. The authors ran a second PCR of about 6 to 11 cycles using a sample-barcoded 5' primer and a J-beta primer mix. TCRdb independently ran MiXCR on the 5' RACE reads; one entry per CDR3 protein. The sample carries 710,000 or so distinct CDR3 sequences, approximately 21% recorded once. Material: blood. The source is a man in his 70s in good health.

The chain carries TRBV7-9 and TRBJ2-1; no clear D gene. Germline assignment: CDR1 SEHNR and CDR2 FQNEAQ (reference sequence). The CDR3 is 15 amino acids. The V end lost 8 bases, the J end lost 5 bases, and 19 bases lay between the germline ends. The CDR3 loop is CASVRSLGRDNEQFF. CDR3 nucleotide sequence: TGTGCCAGCGTCCGATCCTTGGGCAGAGACAATGAGCAGTTCTTC.

As concerns this clonotype: One end of the junction varies from germline; a read error may be responsible. CDR3 bases: TGTGCCAGCAGTCCGACCGGGACGGCTGGTGGTACGAACGCCGGGGAGCTGTTTTTT. Translated, it gives CASSPTGTAGGTNAGELFF. The gene calls are TRBV6-1 and TRBJ2-2; D is perhaps TRBD1 or TRBD2 (5 bases each). Germline V lookup: CDR1 MNHNS, CDR2 SASEGT. The CDR3 is 19 amino acids.

In its sample, this clonotype was seen many times. The chain is built from TRBV29-1 and TRBJ2-7; D gene unclear. V was clipped by 2 bases and J by 3 bases, with 5 bases between them. The CDR3 is made up of 11 amino acids. Germline assignment: CDR1 SQVTM and CDR2 ANQGSEA. CDR3 in amino acids: CSVEFSYEQYF. As DNA, the CDR3 is TGCAGCGTTGAATTCAGCTACGAGCAGTACTTC.

J is TRBJ2-3 and V is TRBV7-9; TRBD2 matches 7 bases. The CDR3 runs to 16 residues. The germline CDR1 and CDR2 sequences are SEHNR and FQNEAQ (reference sequence). V trimming: 1 base; J trimming: 3 bases; junction bases outside the gene matches: 7. CDR3 DNA: TGTGCCAGCAGCTTAGGACTAGCTTCGATAACAGATACGCAGTATTTT. Amino acid sequence: CASSLGLASITDTQYF.

This clonotype was found once. The chain recombines TRBV12-3 or TRBV12-4 with TRBJ2-7, with D maybe TRBD1 (6 bases). CDR3 length equals 14 residues. Trimming left V 4 bases short and J 2 bases short, with 12 bases between. CDR3 in amino acids: CASSWRQAPYEQYF. In DNA form, the CDR3 reads TGTGCCAGCAGTTGGAGACAGGCCCCCTACGAGCAGTACTTC.

V and J are TRBV10-3 and TRBJ1-2, with 9 bases lining up with TRBD1. This CDR3 has 15 residues. Trimming cost V 10 bases and J 0 bases; bases outside gene matches: 9. The germline V gene has CDR1 ENHRY and CDR2 SYGVKD. The CDR3 DNA reads as TGTGCCAGCCGCCGGGACAGGGAAGCTAACTATGGCTACACCTTC. It encodes CASRRDREANYGYTF.

The gene calls are TRBV29-1 and TRBJ1-1; D is unclear. V shed 6 bases and J shed 5 bases, with 13 bases lying between them. This CDR3 is 12 amino acids long. CDR1 is SQVTM, CDR2 ANQGSEA, per germline. In DNA, the CDR3 is TGCAGCGTCCAGGCACCTCAAACTGAAGCTTTCTTT. Translation gives CSVQAPQTEAFF.

The chain recombines TRBV10-3 with TRBJ2-3; 15 positions agree with TRBD2. The CDR3 runs to 14 residues. The trim removed 6 bases at V and 8 bases at J, leaving 3 bases unmatched. Germline V gives CDR1 ENHRY, CDR2 SYGVKD. The DNA of the CDR3 is TGTGCCATCAGGGGACTAGCGGGGGGTGGTACGCAGTATTTT. Translating gives CAIRGLAGGGTQYF.

The rearrangement joins TRBV25-1 to TRBJ2-1; 7 bases are a match to TRBD2. V was pared by 7 bases and J by 0 bases, with 12 bases of the junction left unmatched. This CDR3 contains 17 residues. CDR1 and CDR2 from the germline V gene are MGHDK and SYGVNS. The CDR3: CASTPTVGGSSYNEQFF. The CDR3 coding sequence is TGTGCCAGCACTCCCACCGTGGGCGGGAGCTCCTACAATGAGCAGTTCTTC.

This clonotype has more than one count but fewer than ten. This chain uses TRBV28 with TRBJ2-1; the match to TRBD1 covers 7 bases. The V segment lost 3 bases and the J segment 13 bases; nucleotides outside the gene matches: 6. Germline lookup yields CDR1 MDHEN and CDR2 SYDVKM. There are 12 residues in the CDR3. The CDR3 DNA reads TGTGCCAGCAGTTTGGCGAGGGGGCTTCAGTTCTTC. Translation gives CASSLARGLQFF.

This clonotype was seen more than once but under ten times. The CDR3: CASSLNRGGTDTQYF. The CDR3, as DNA: TGTGCCAGCAGCTTAAACCGGGGGGGCACAGATACGCAGTATTTT. The chain carries TRBV11-2 and TRBJ2-3; 7 bases map to TRBD2. Germline V CDR1 and CDR2: SGHAT, FQNNGV. V was clipped by 2 bases and J by 1 base; unmatched bases: 3. The CDR3 totals 15 residues.